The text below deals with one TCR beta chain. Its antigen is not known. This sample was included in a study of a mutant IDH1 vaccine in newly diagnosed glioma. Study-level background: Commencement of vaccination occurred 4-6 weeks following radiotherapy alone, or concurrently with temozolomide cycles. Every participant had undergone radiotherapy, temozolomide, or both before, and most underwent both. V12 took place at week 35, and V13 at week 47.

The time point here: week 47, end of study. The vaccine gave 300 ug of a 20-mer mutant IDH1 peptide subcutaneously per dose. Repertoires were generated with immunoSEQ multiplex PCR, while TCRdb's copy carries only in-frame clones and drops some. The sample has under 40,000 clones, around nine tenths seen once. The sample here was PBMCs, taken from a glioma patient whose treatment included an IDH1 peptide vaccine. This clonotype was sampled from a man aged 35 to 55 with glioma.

The CDR3 DNA is TGTGCCAGCAGTGGACAGACAGTATCCGGCAATTCACCCCTCCACTTT. Translated, it gives CASSGQTVSGNSPLHF. The chain employs TRBV28 and TRBJ1-6, with D perhaps matching TRBD1 (6 bases). Trimming removed 5 bases from V and 7 bases from J, with 18 bases in between. Germline CDR1 is MDHEN and CDR2 is SYDVKM. The CDR3 runs to 16 residues.